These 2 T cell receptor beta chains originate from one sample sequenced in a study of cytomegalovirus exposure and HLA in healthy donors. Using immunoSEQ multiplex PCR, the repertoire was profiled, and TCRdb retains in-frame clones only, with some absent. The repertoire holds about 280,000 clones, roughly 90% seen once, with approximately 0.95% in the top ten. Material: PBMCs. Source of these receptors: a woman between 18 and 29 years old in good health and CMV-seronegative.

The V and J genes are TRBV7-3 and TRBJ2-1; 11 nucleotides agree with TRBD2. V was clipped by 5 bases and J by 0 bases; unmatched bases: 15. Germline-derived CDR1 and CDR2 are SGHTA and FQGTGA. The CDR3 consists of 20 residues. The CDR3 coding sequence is TGTGCCAGCAGCATGGCTCCGGGACTAGCGGTCGTGAGCTCCTACAATGAGCAGTTCTTC. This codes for CASSMAPGLAVVSSYNEQFF.

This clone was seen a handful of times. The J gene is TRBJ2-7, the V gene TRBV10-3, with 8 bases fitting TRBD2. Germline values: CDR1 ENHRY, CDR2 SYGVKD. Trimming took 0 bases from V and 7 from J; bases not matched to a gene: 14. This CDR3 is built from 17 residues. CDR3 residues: CAISESRVSGTPREQYF. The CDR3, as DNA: TGTGCCATCAGTGAGTCGAGGGTTAGCGGGACCCCTCGTGAGCAGTACTTC.